This is a list of T cell receptor beta chains from one sample in a study of T cells in Graves' hyperthyroidism and ophthalmopathy. TCRdb reprocessed the multiplex PCR reads via MiXCR and lists one record per CDR3 protein. The sample lists 500,000 to 600,000 distinct CDR3 sequences; approximately 48% were seen once. The sample comprised peripheral blood or thyroid tissue (not recorded which). These receptors were taken from an adult woman with Graves' disease, either hyperthyroidism or ophthalmopathy (not recorded which). CDR3s include the opening cysteine and the closing phenylalanine or tryptophan. D genes are given only for firm matches. Not every row has a clone size; where given, it reads once, few, many or a size class.

j_call v_call d_call clone_size cdr3_nt cdr3_aa
TRBJ1-6 TRBV20-1 TRBD1 once TGCAGTGCTACGGACAGGCAGAATTCACCCCTCCACTTT CSATDRQNSPLHF
TRBJ1-2 TRBV9 . many TGTGCCAGCACACCGTTCAGAGCGTCTAACTATGGCTACACCTTC CASTPFRASNYGYTF
TRBJ2-7 TRBV6-1 TRBD2 . TGTGCCAGCAGTTTATTAGCGGGATCGAGCTACGAGCAGTACTTC CASSLLAGSSYEQYF
TRBJ2-2 TRBV6-1 . . TGTGCCAGCAGTGAACGGGACCTCTTAACGGGGGAGCTGTTTTTT CASSERDLLTGELFF
TRBJ1-2 TRBV14 . . TGTGCCAGCAGCCACACAGGGAGTTTTGGCTACACCTTC CASSHTGSFGYTF
TRBJ2-7 TRBV29-1 TRBD1 few TGCGCCTCCGGGACAGGGAGCTCCTACGAGCAGTACTTC CASGTGSSYEQYF
TRBJ2-6 TRBV10-3 . . TGTGCCATCAGTGGGCCAGGGGTCGGTTCTGGGGCCAACGTCCTGACTTTC CAISGPGVGSGANVLTF
TRBJ1-6 TRBV7-2 TRBD1 . TGTGCCAGCAGCTTAGTTGGGACAGGGCTAGGGAATTCACCCCTCCACTTT CASSLVGTGLGNSPLHF
TRBJ2-5 TRBV29-1 TRBD2 . TGCAGCGTTGAACCCGTAGCGGGAATGGGGGAGACCCAGTACTTC CSVEPVAGMGETQYF
TRBJ1-1 TRBV7-9 TRBD1 . TGTGCCAGCAGCATACCTGGACAGGACACTGAAGCTTTCTTT CASSIPGQDTEAFF
TRBJ1-1 TRBV9 . . TGTGCCAGCAGTTCTACAGGGATCCTAGCTTTCTTT CASSSTGILAFF
TRBJ1-1 TRBV7-9 . many TGTGCCAGCAGCTTGTACGGGGTATCTGAAGCTTTCTTT CASSLYGVSEAFF
TRBJ2-7 TRBV5-6 . many TGTGCCAGCAGCCCGCCCGACTCCTCTGGGGAGCAGTACTTC CASSPPDSSGEQYF
TRBJ1-2 TRBV10-3 . . TGTGCCATCAATGAAGGAACTGGCAACTATGGCTACACCTTC CAINEGTGNYGYTF
TRBJ1-4 TRBV7-2 . . TGTGCCAGCAGCTTAGGGGGGAATCAACTGTTTTTT CASSLGGNQLFF
TRBJ1-5 TRBV7-9 TRBD1 . TGTGCCAGCAGCCACCGGGACAGGGGTTCGTCCCAGCATTTT CASSHRDRGSSQHF
TRBJ1-2 TRBV28 TRBD1 few TGTGCCAGCAGTCTGGGGACAGGGACCCGCTATGGCTACACCTTC CASSLGTGTRYGYTF
TRBJ1-4 TRBV7-8 . . TGTGCCAGCAGCCTCGAGGGCCGGACTAATGAAAAACTGTTTTTT CASSLEGRTNEKLFF
TRBJ1-2 TRBV29-1 . many TGCAGCGTTGAAAGGGGCTACACCTTC CSVERGYTF
TRBJ1-4 TRBV15 . many TGTGCCACCAGACGCGGGACGGAAAATGAAAAACTGTTTTTT CATRRGTENEKLFF
TRBJ2-5 TRBV10-3 TRBD2 . TGTGCCATCAGTGACCCTAAGACTAGCGGACAAGAGACCCAGTACTTC CAISDPKTSGQETQYF
TRBJ1-2 TRBV5-1 . many TGCGCCAGCAGCTCGGACGGAGCGGGTGGTGGCTACACCTTC CASSSDGAGGGYTF
TRBJ1-2 TRBV5-4 TRBD1 . TGTGCCAGCAGCTCACCGGGACAGGGGGCCTATGGCTACACCTTC CASSSPGQGAYGYTF
TRBJ1-6 TRBV9 TRBD1 . TGTGCCAGCAGCGTCGATGGACAGGGCACGACCCTCCACTTT CASSVDGQGTTLHF
TRBJ2-7 TRBV10-3 TRBD2 . TGTGCCATCAGGAAGGCCGGGACTAGCGCCTACGAGCAGTACTTC CAIRKAGTSAYEQYF
TRBJ2-2 TRBV10-3 TRBD1 few TGTGCCATCAGTGAGGACAGGGGAACCGGGGAGCTGTTTTTT CAISEDRGTGELFF
TRBJ2-7 TRBV7-6 . . TGTGCCAGCAGCTTAGGCCCGACGAGCCTCGAGCAGTACTTC CASSLGPTSLEQYF
TRBJ1-2 TRBV7-9 TRBD1 few TGTGCCAGCAGGGGGCCCTCGCAGGGGGCCTATTATGGCTACACCTTC CASRGPSQGAYYGYTF
TRBJ1-5 TRBV7-9 . . TGTGCCAGCAGCTTGGCGGGGGGGAACAATCAGCCCCAGCATTTT CASSLAGGNNQPQHF
TRBJ1-5 TRBV15 TRBD1 . TGTGCCACCAGCAGTTACGGACAGGGCGCCAATCAGCCCCAGCATTTT CATSSYGQGANQPQHF
TRBJ2-7 TRBV20-1 TRBD2 . TGCAGTGCTATATCCGGACTAGCAGTCGAGCAGTACTTC CSAISGLAVEQYF
TRBJ2-2 TRBV15 . . TGTGCCACCCAACGGGGACAGAACACCGGGGAGCTGTTTTTT CATQRGQNTGELFF
TRBJ1-1 TRBV5-1 . . TGCGCCAGCAGCCCCGCCCCGTATGGGTCCACTGAAGCTTTCTTT CASSPAPYGSTEAFF
TRBJ1-6 TRBV29-1 . . TGCAGCCTGGAACTGGGTAATTCACCCCTCCACTTT CSLELGNSPLHF
TRBJ1-5 TRBV19 TRBD1 . TGTGCCAGTAGTTCCCTGGGACAGGGCTATCAGCCCCAGCATTTT CASSSLGQGYQPQHF
TRBJ2-7 TRBV7-9 TRBD1 few TGTGCCAGCAGCTTAGTGCGACAGGGGGGCGAGCAGTACTTC CASSLVRQGGEQYF
TRBJ2-7 TRBV13 TRBD1 once TGTGCCAGCAGCCAACCAACCGGGACAGGGGGCACAGGGGAGCAGTACTTC CASSQPTGTGGTGEQYF
TRBJ1-6 TRBV20-1 TRBD1 many TGCAGTGCTAGAAGGGGGCAGACACCCCTCCACTTT CSARRGQTPLHF
TRBJ2-5 TRBV10-3 . many TGTGCCATAGCATCGGGCCGGGAGACCCAGTACTTC CAIASGRETQYF
TRBJ1-1 TRBV5-8 . many TGTGCCAGCAGCTTGGCTCGGGATAACACTGAAGCTTTCTTT CASSLARDNTEAFF
TRBJ2-5 TRBV20-1 . . TGCAGTGCCAGCGGAGGGGAGGAGGAGACCCAGTACTTC CSASGGEEETQYF
TRBJ1-5 TRBV4-1 . . TGCGCCAGCAGCCAGCCGAGGAGGGGTGGGCAGCCCCAGCATTTT CASSQPRRGGQPQHF
TRBJ2-7 TRBV11-1 . . TGTGCCAGCAGTTATATCAGGGGCGAGCAGTACTTC CASSYIRGEQYF
TRBJ2-5 TRBV20-1 . many TGCAGTGCTAGATTTTTAGGGGTTGGAGAGACCCAGTACTTC CSARFLGVGETQYF
TRBJ1-2 TRBV10-3 . few TGTGCCATCAGTGAGCCCGGGGACACCTATGGCTACACCTTC CAISEPGDTYGYTF
TRBJ1-6 TRBV25-1 . . TGTGCCAGCAGTGACCAGCACTTCGGCGGATCACCCCTCCACTTT CASSDQHFGGSPLHF
TRBJ1-1 TRBV19 TRBD1 . TGTGCCAGTACCACTAACCGGGACAGACTGAACACTGAAGCTTTCTTT CASTTNRDRLNTEAFF
TRBJ2-2 TRBV19 . . TGTGCCAGTAGTATTGAGTTTCCCGGGGAGCTGTTTTTT CASSIEFPGELFF
TRBJ1-3 TRBV5-6 . . TGTGCCAGCAGCTTGGAGGGCAGAAACACCATATATTTT CASSLEGRNTIYF